This T cell receptor (beta chain) is from a study of T cell changes during pregnancy in multiple sclerosis. This clone was recorded only once. Trimming shortened V by 6 bases and J by 4 bases, and 7 bases separated the two germline ends. Germline lookup yields CDR1 SEHNR and CDR2 FQNEAQ (reference sequence). The CDR3 covers 12 residues. TCRdb's copy holds only in-frame clones and misses some; the assay was immunoSEQ multiplex PCR. The table lists some 50,000 clones, approximately 90% of them singletons, with approximately 2.9% in the top ten. This receptor was taken from a female donor with multiple sclerosis, enrolled in a pregnancy study. J is TRBJ2-1 and V is TRBV7-9; D not resolved. The sample here was CD8+ T cells from peripheral blood mononuclear cells, taken in the second trimester of pregnancy. The CDR3 DNA is TGTGCCAGCAGTCTTCAGTACAATGAGCAGTTCTTC. The encoded protein is CASSLQYNEQFF.